This record covers a single T cell receptor (beta chain). Germline CDR1 and CDR2: KGHDR and SFDVKD. Trimming pared 3 bases from V and 5 bases from J, leaving 13 bases between. The CDR3 contains 15 residues. The data derive from a study of control samples from healthy donors and cancer patients. Some clones are missing from TCRdb's copy, which holds only in-frame ones; the method was immunoSEQ multiplex PCR. The sample lists under 450,000 clones, 90% occurring once. The TCR was taken from a man aged 40-50 years with head and neck cancer. Specimen: PBMCs. The rearrangement links TRBV24-1 to TRBJ2-1; either TRBD1 or TRBD2 may supply D (5 bases each). The CDR3 reads CATSDIGDGHNEQFF. CDR3 bases: TGTGCCACCAGTGATATTGGGGACGGTCACAATGAGCAGTTCTTC.